Described below is a single T cell receptor beta chain sequence and its context. Its antigen is still unknown. These data originate in a study of CD8 T cells in Susac syndrome. General study results and limits: Acknowledgment was made by the study that its TCR sequencing and HLA analysis involved a relatively small number of individuals.

Reverse transcription of roughly 0.5 to 1 ug RNA was performed with random hexamers. The authors amplified TCR beta CDR3 across 54 Vbeta and 13 Jbeta using immunoSEQ multiplex PCR. MiXCR, run by TCRdb on the immunoSEQ multiplex PCR reads, gives a single entry per CDR3 protein. The repertoire holds approximately 110,000 distinct CDR3 sequences, with about 93% as singletons. This CDR3 has 17 residues. Germline CDR1 and CDR2: SGHRS and YFSETQ. V gave up 0 bases and J gave up 2 bases, with 16 bases separating them. The V call is TRBV5-1, the J call TRBJ2-3, with a possible D match to TRBD2 (5 bases). The sample taken for sequencing was CD4+ T cells from PBMCs. This clonotype originated in a human donor in good health. The CDR3 sequence is CASSLEPSRAPTDTQYF. The CDR3 bases are TGCGCCAGCAGCTTGGAGCCTAGCCGGGCCCCCACAGATACGCAGTATTTT.